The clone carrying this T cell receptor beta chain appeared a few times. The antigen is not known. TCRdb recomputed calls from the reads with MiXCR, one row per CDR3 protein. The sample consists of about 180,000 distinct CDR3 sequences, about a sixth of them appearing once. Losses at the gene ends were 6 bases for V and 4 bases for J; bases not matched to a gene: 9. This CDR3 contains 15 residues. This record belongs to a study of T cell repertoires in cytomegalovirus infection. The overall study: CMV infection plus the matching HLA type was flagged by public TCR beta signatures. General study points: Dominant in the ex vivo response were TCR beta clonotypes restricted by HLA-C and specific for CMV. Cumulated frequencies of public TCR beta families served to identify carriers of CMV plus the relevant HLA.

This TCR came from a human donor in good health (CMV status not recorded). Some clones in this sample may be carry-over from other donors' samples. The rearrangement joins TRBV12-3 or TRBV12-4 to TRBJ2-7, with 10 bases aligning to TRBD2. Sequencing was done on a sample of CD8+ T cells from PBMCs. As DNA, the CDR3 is TGTGCCAGCAGGTCGTCTAGCGGGGGAGGATACGAGCAGTACTTC. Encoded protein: CASRSSSGGGYEQYF.